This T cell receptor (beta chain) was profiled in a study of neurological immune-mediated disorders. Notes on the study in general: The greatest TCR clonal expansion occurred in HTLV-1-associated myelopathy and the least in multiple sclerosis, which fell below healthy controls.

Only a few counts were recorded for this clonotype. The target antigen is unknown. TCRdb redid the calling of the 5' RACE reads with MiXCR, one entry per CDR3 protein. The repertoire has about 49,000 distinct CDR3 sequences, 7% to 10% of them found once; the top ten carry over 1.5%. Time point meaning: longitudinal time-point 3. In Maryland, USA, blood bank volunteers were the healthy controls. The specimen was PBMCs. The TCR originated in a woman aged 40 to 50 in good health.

The CDR3 here is CASSPGSSGNTIYF. The CDR3, as DNA: TGTGCCAGCAGCCCTGGGAGCTCTGGAAACACCATATATTTT. V and J are TRBV7-8 and TRBJ1-3; D remains ambiguous. The length of the CDR3 is 14 residues. V gave up 5 bases and J gave up 0 bases, with 8 bases separating them. Germline lookup yields CDR1 SGHVS and CDR2 FQNEAQ.